This TCR beta chain derives from a study of T cell responses to AZD1222 COVID-19 vaccine. Study-level background: Second-dose timings of about 4 or about 12 weeks were pooled.

Clones were read by immunoSEQ multiplex PCR, and TCRdb kept only the in-frame ones, dropping some. There are around 120,000 clones in the sample; about 90% occur only once, and about a tenth lies in the top ten. Trimming removed 2 bases from V and 2 bases from J; junction bases left unmatched: 2. The CDR3 has 14 amino acids. CDR1 is WSHSY and CDR2 is SAAADI in the germline V gene. Overall study findings and caveats: Seropositive at baseline were only six AZD1222 recipients. Spike was spanned by vaccine-associated CD4 TCRs, which were dominant at 160-218 and 743-854. Mostly white British, mostly female donors; authors suggested clonal diversity may be underestimated.

On this clone itself: Its cognate antigen is unknown.

The material was peripheral blood, obtained on day 0 of AZD1222 vaccination. The sequence derives from an adult in good health. This chain links TRBV10-2 with TRBJ1-1, with 7 bases lining up with TRBD1. CDR3 in amino acids: CASSERGLNTEAFF. Here the CDR3 DNA reads TGCGCCAGCAGTGAGAGGGGGCTCAACACTGAAGCTTTCTTT.